Following are 7 T cell receptor beta chains from one sample sequenced in a study of beta chain features in type 1 diabetes. Points from the study as a whole: Moderately but significantly shorter TCRB CDR3s were found in Type 1 diabetes patients in all four CD4+ subsets.

Expressed TCRB transcripts were sequenced after all isolated RNA was converted to cDNA. The data were produced by immunoSEQ multiplex PCR, yet TCRdb's version contains in-frame clones alone and is incomplete. The table lists around 240,000 clones, 16% of them singletons. Their antigen targets remain unknown. Sequencing was done on a sample of naive CD4+ T cells from blood. The origin of the receptors is a man aged 25-40 years with type 1 diabetes.

The chain recombines TRBV28 with TRBJ2-1; D remains ambiguous. The CDR3 totals 14 residues. The germline gives CDR1 MDHEN, CDR2 SYDVKM. The V end lost 7 bases, the J end lost 1 base, and 11 bases lay between the germline ends. This chain's CDR3 is CASTPTPSYNEQFF. The CDR3 region has the DNA TGTGCCAGCACCCCGACTCCTTCCTACAATGAGCAGTTCTTC.

This clone has only a few counts. The chain recombines TRBV7-9 with TRBJ2-5; D possibly corresponds to TRBD2 (6 bases). The CDR3 is 14 residues long. Looked up from germline, CDR1 is SEHNR and CDR2 is FQNEAQ (reference sequence). V shed 4 bases and J shed 4 bases, with 13 bases lying between them. The CDR3 loop reads CASSSPRETETQYF. DNA of the CDR3: TGTGCCAGCAGCTCGCCTCGGGAGACAGAGACCCAGTACTTC.

This rearrangement joins TRBV5-1 to TRBJ2-3; maybe TRBD1 (6 bases). CDR1 SGHRS and CDR2 YFSETQ come from the germline V gene. V gave up 4 bases and J gave up 0 bases, with 12 bases separating them. CDR3 size: 15 residues. The CDR3 region has the DNA TGCGCCAGCAGCGGTGGGACACCCAGCACAGATACGCAGTATTTT. This gives the protein CASSGGTPSTDTQYF.

The chain is built from TRBV28 and TRBJ2-5; no clear D gene. This CDR3 comprises 14 residues. The ends were cut back, 2 bases at V and 0 bases at J, with 7 bases in the middle. The germline gives CDR1 MDHEN, CDR2 SYDVKM. CDR3 sequence: CASSLVGNQETQYF. CDR3 coding DNA: TGTGCCAGCAGTTTAGTAGGCAACCAAGAGACCCAGTACTTC.

This clone was picked up a small number of times. The chain recombines TRBV5-1 with TRBJ2-5; D uncertain. V lost 3 bases, J lost 5 bases, and 17 bases lay in between. Per germline, CDR1 SGHRS and CDR2 YFSETQ. The CDR3 contains 15 residues. The CDR3 region has the DNA TGCGCCAGCAGCTCCATGGGCCAAGTTGGGGAGACCCAGTACTTC. Protein: CASSSMGQVGETQYF.

The rearrangement joins TRBV18 to TRBJ2-7, with D tentatively TRBD1 (5 bases). V shed 6 bases and J shed 0 bases, with 15 bases lying between them. Per the germline V gene, CDR1 is KGHSH and CDR2 is LQKENI. There are 15 residues in the CDR3. CDR3 amino acids: CASSPQQASSYEQYF. Written as DNA, the CDR3 is TGTGCCAGCTCCCCTCAACAGGCCAGCTCCTACGAGCAGTACTTC.

A few counts support this clone. The V and J genes are TRBV28 and TRBJ2-7; D remains unclear. The CDR3 is 12 residues long. Germline V gives CDR1 MDHEN, CDR2 SYDVKM. V lost 6 bases, J lost 4 bases, and 10 bases lay in between. CDR3 in amino acids: CASSLSKYEQYF. The CDR3 DNA sequence: TGTGCCAGCAGCCTCAGCAAGTACGAGCAGTACTTC.